Below, 20 T cell receptor beta chains from the same sample are listed, as sequenced in a study of blood T cells in healthy people across ages (dated by TCRdb to the mid-2010s). The library was prepared using 5' RACE. Sequenced using an Illumina HiSeq 2500. A second PCR of 7 to 11 cycles was performed with a sample-barcoded 5' primer and a J-beta primer mix. In-frame beta chains were kept once TCRdb had trimmed the public reads at Q25 with fastp and called clones with MiXCR. Each CDR3 protein gets just one entry, which takes the most common genes and DNA from the rows behind it. The sample contains around 790,000 distinct CDR3 sequences, under 45% of them found a single time. The ten largest account for roughly 18% of the sample. The sequenced material came from blood. The receptors stem from a man in his sixties in good health.

The chain is built from TRBV20-1 and TRBJ2-3, with D unresolved. Per the germline V gene, CDR1 is DFQATT and CDR2 is SNEGSKA (reference sequence). CDR3 size: 14 residues. Trimming left V 4 bases short and J 1 base short, with 12 bases between. The CDR3 DNA is TGCAGTGCTACAAGGGATGGCGGCACAGATACGCAGTATTTT. Amino acid sequence: CSATRDGGTDTQYF.

The chain recombines TRBV9 with TRBJ2-7, with a possible D match to TRBD2 (6 bases). Trimming took off 6 bases at V and 0 bases at J, with 16 bases between the two ends. This CDR3 is built from 15 residues. Germline loops: CDR1 SGDLS, CDR2 YYNGEE. DNA of the CDR3: TGTGCCAGCACCTTGGGACTTTCGAGCTCCTACGAGCAGTACTTC. This codes for CASTLGLSSSYEQYF. Full variable domain (remainder filled in from reference TRBV9 and TRBJ2-7): DSGVTQTPKHLITATGQRVTLRCSPRSGDLSVYWYQQSLDQGLQFLIQYYNGEERAKGNILERFSAQQFPDLHSELNLSSLELGDSALYFCASTLGLSSSYEQYFGPGTRLTVT.

The chain employs TRBV6-2 or TRBV6-3 and TRBJ2-1; D may match TRBD1 or TRBD2 (6 bases each). CDR1 MNHEY and CDR2 SVGEGT come from the germline V gene. This CDR3 has 13 residues. The CDR3 loop reads CGIRVGGIDEQFF. The CDR3 bases are TGTGGCATCCGAGTGGGGGGCATCGATGAGCAGTTCTTC.

J is TRBJ2-1 and V is TRBV5-1; TRBD1 matches 7 bases. The germline V gene has CDR1 SGHRS and CDR2 YFSETQ. The trim removed 3 bases at V and 4 bases at J, leaving 7 bases unmatched. The CDR3 is 15 amino acids. CDR3 protein: CASSSPGQSYNEQFF. The CDR3 region has the DNA TGCGCCAGCAGCTCGCCGGGACAGAGTTACAATGAGCAGTTCTTC.

This clonotype has a handful of counts. The genes are TRBV5-1 and TRBJ1-2, with D perhaps TRBD1 (5 bases). The V end lost 4 bases, the J end lost 3 bases, and 10 bases lay between the germline ends. CDR3 size: 13 residues. Germline V gene lookup returns CDR1 SGHRS and CDR2 YFSETQ. CDR3 amino acids: CASSAGAHYGYTF. The CDR3 DNA follows: TGCGCCAGCAGCGCCGGGGCTCACTATGGCTACACCTTC.

A word on this clonotype: A much larger clone is a single base away; this may be a read error. V is TRBV7-9 and J is TRBJ2-7, with 8 bases that match TRBD1. In germline, CDR1 is SEHNR, CDR2 FQNEAQ (reference sequence). The V segment lost 4 bases and the J segment 2 bases; nucleotides outside the gene matches: 7. This CDR3 spans 15 amino acids. CDR3 amino acids: CASSSVRTGPYEQYF. CDR3 nucleotide sequence: TGTGCCAGCAGCTCAGTTCGGACAGGGCCCTACGAGCAGTACTTC.

This chain links TRBV5-1 with TRBJ2-2; D is perhaps TRBD1 (6 bases). In germline, CDR1 is SGHRS, CDR2 YFSETQ. Deletions cut 0 bases from V and 1 base from J, with 7 bases between. This CDR3 is built from 15 residues. Here the CDR3 DNA reads TGCGCCAGCAGCTTGGCACAGGGGAACACCGGGGAGCTGTTTTTT. It codes for CASSLAQGNTGELFF. The variable domain in full, completed from reference TRBV5-1 and TRBJ2-2, reads KAGVTQTPRYLIKTRGQQVTLSCSPISGHRSVSWYQQTPGQGLQFLFEYFSETQRNKGNFPGRFSGRQFSNSRSEMNVSTLELGDSALYLCASSLAQGNTGELFFGEGSRLTVL.

The chain uses TRBV24-1 and TRBJ2-3; 9 positions agree with TRBD1. The V segment lost 3 bases and the J segment 3 bases; nucleotides outside the gene matches: 6. Germline V gene lookup returns CDR1 KGHDR and CDR2 SFDVKD. CDR3 length: 16 residues. The CDR3 sequence is CATSDGTGSNTDTQYF. The DNA for the CDR3 is TGTGCCACCAGTGATGGGACAGGGAGTAATACAGATACGCAGTATTTT.

The chain links TRBV25-1 to TRBJ2-7; 8 nucleotides agree with TRBD1. After removal of 0 bases from V and 0 bases from J, the junction contained 4 bases not matched to a gene. Germline V lookup: CDR1 MGHDK, CDR2 SYGVNS. The CDR3 is 16 amino acids. CDR3 nucleotides: TGTGCCAGCAGTGAATATATAGGACAGGGCTCCTACGAGCAGTACTTC. It specifies CASSEYIGQGSYEQYF.

The J gene is TRBJ1-2, the V gene TRBV10-2; possibly TRBD1 for D (5 bases). Germline V CDR1 and CDR2: WSHSY, SAAADI. Trimming left V 10 bases short and J 7 bases short, with 19 bases between. The CDR3 consists of 13 residues. Written as DNA, the CDR3 is TGCGCCATTGCGGATCGGGGCATGGGTGGCTACACCTTC. Protein: CAIADRGMGGYTF.

The V call is TRBV15, the J call TRBJ1-2; tentative D call: TRBD1 (6 bases). Deletions cut 0 bases from V and 13 bases from J, with 12 bases between. From germline, CDR1 is LNHNV and CDR2 YYDKDF (reference sequence). The CDR3 extends over 12 amino acids. The CDR3 DNA is TGTGCCACCAGCAGAGATGAGACAGGCCGCACCTTC. This gives the protein CATSRDETGRTF.

In nucleotides, the CDR3 is TGTGCCAGCAGTTTTGGAGGGGACGCGCAGACCCAGTACTTC. Translation gives CASSFGGDAQTQYF. V usage is TRBV12-3 or TRBV12-4 and J usage is TRBJ2-5; tentative D call: TRBD2 (6 bases). There are 14 residues in the CDR3. V lost 3 bases, J lost 6 bases, and 14 bases lay in between.

Note on this clonotype: A read error may explain this, as a much larger clone is one base away. CDR3 amino acids: CASSVAGRGTEAFF. CDR3 DNA sequence: TGTGCCAGCAGCGTAGCGGGAAGGGGCACTGAAGCTTTCTTT. The V call is TRBV7-2, the J call TRBJ1-1; tentatively, D is TRBD1 (5 bases). Germline V gene data show CDR1 as SGHTA and CDR2 as FQGNSA. This CDR3 has 14 amino acids.

This clonotype was found a few times. This sequence joins TRBV5-1 and TRBJ2-7, with 10 bases aligning to TRBD1. The CDR3 length is 16 residues. Trimming removed 4 bases from V and 4 bases from J; junction bases left unmatched: 11. Germline V gene lookup returns CDR1 SGHRS and CDR2 YFSETQ. The CDR3 nucleotides read TGCGCCAGCAGCCAGAACCCCGGGACAGGGGAATACGAGCAGTACTTC. It yields the protein CASSQNPGTGEYEQYF.

The genes are TRBV7-8 and TRBJ2-5, with a possible D match to TRBD2 (6 bases). Germline values: CDR1 SGHVS, CDR2 FQNEAQ. The V and J ends lost 5 bases and 4 bases respectively, with 14 bases between them. CDR3 length: 14 amino acids. In DNA form, the CDR3 reads TGTGCCAGCAGCCTAGGAGGGTTAGCAGAGACCCAGTACTTC. Its protein is CASSLGGLAETQYF.

The rearrangement links TRBV6-2 or TRBV6-3 to TRBJ2-1, with D perhaps given as TRBD1 or TRBD2 (7 bases each). The CDR3 is 14 amino acids. Germline lookup yields CDR1 MNHEY and CDR2 SVGEGT. Trimming took 7 bases from V and 6 from J, leaving 16 bases between them. The CDR3 protein is CASIRGGRINEQFF. As DNA, the CDR3 is TGTGCCAGCATCAGGGGGGGCCGCATCAATGAGCAGTTCTTC.

This clonotype was detected many times. The chain joins TRBV12-3 or TRBV12-4 to TRBJ2-7; D gene unclear. The DNA end favors TRBJ2-5, so the J call may be wrong. The CDR3 has 14 amino acids. CDR3 DNA: TGTGCCAGCAGTTTAACCAGCACAGCGAAGACCCAGTACTTC. This sequence encodes CASSLTSTAKTQYF.

In the case of this clonotype: A read error may account for a junction end that differs from germline. V usage is TRBV6-1 and J usage is TRBJ1-5, with D perhaps TRBD1 (5 bases). The CDR3 length is 16 residues. CDR1 is MNHNS and CDR2 is SASEGT in the germline V gene. CDR3 in amino acids: CASSEAQGLSNQPQHF. CDR3 bases: TGTGCCAGCAGTGAAGCGCAGGGTCTTAGCAATCAGCCTCAGCATTTT.

V gene TRBV3-1 combines with J gene TRBJ2-5; 9 bases are shared with TRBD2. Germline CDR1 reads LGHDT; CDR2 reads YNNKEL (reference sequence). The length of the CDR3 is 17 residues. The V gene end was trimmed by 2 bases and the J gene end by 2 bases; junction bases not matched to a gene: 9. CDR3: CASSQRFLAGKQETQYF. In nucleotides, the CDR3 is TGTGCCAGCAGCCAAAGATTCCTAGCGGGGAAGCAAGAGACCCAGTACTTC.

Comment on this clonotype: A much larger clone lies a single base off, so this may be a read error. The chain employs TRBV12-3 or TRBV12-4 and TRBJ1-2; D uncertain. Trimming left V 1 base short and J 4 bases short, with 19 bases between. CDR3 length: 17 amino acids. The CDR3 here is CASSLGGTPAPGYGYTF. The CDR3 nucleotides are TGTGCCAGCAGTTTAGGCGGTACACCCGCGCCAGGCTATGGCTACACCTTC.